The 30 T cell receptor beta chains in this list originate from one sample, sequenced in a study of blood T cell repertoires in COVID-19. The protocol was immunoSEQ multiplex PCR, while the TCRdb copy is restricted to in-frame clones and leaves out a portion. The data contain about 220,000 clones, approximately 80% of them singletons. The sample taken for sequencing was peripheral blood. Receptors originate from a man over 45 with active or convalescent COVID-19.

V and J are TRBV7-2 and TRBJ1-6; weak D call: TRBD1 (5 bases). The germline V gene has CDR1 SGHTA and CDR2 FQGNSA. The CDR3 loop spans 16 amino acids. The V gene lost 1 base and the J gene lost 10 bases, with 17 bases spanning the gap. Here the CDR3 DNA reads TGTGCCAGCAGCTTAGAGGGGATGGATCTGGGGTCACCCCTCCACTTT. Its protein product is CASSLEGMDLGSPLHF.

V usage is TRBV15 and J usage is TRBJ2-3; 7 bases agree with TRBD2. With 0 bases clipped from V and 4 bases from J, the junction kept 10 bases outside the gene matches. This CDR3 comprises 17 residues. Per germline, CDR1 LNHNV and CDR2 YYDKDF (reference sequence). Here the CDR3 DNA reads TGTGCCACCAGCAGAGATGAATGGCGGGAGCCCCCAGATACGCAGTATTTT. Translated: CATSRDEWREPPDTQYF. The complete variable domain, with remaining parts taken from reference TRBV15 and TRBJ2-3, reads DAMVIQNPRYQVTQFGKPVTLSCSQTLNHNVMYWYQQKSSQAPKLLFHYYDKDFNNEADTPDNFQSRRPNTSFCFLDIRSPGLGDTAMYLCATSRDEWREPPDTQYFGPGTRLTVL.

This sequence joins TRBV4-3 and TRBJ1-2; 7 nucleotides align to TRBD1. J was trimmed by 8 bases and V by 0 bases; bases with no gene match: 18. In germline, CDR1 is LGHNA, CDR2 YSLEER. The CDR3 is 18 residues long. The CDR3, as DNA: TGCGCCAGCAGCCAAGATAGGGGAAGGACAGGCTCGCCGCGGGGCTACACCTTC. Translation: CASSQDRGRTGSPRGYTF.

The chain uses TRBV19 and TRBJ2-7, with 8 bases matching TRBD2. From germline, CDR1 is LNHDA and CDR2 SQIVND (reference sequence). After removal of 3 bases from V and 8 bases from J, the junction contained 15 bases not matched to a gene. The CDR3 covers 16 residues. The CDR3 spells CASSIPRAGALGKQYF. CDR3 nucleotides: TGTGCCAGTAGTATCCCCAGAGCGGGAGCGCTCGGCAAGCAGTACTTC. Drawing the rest from reference TRBV19 and TRBJ2-7, the complete variable domain is DGGITQSPKYLFRKEGQNVTLSCEQNLNHDAMYWYRQDPGQGLRLIYYSQIVNDFQKGDIAEGYSVSREKKESFPLTVTSAQKNPTAFYLCASSIPRAGALGKQYFGPGTRLTVT.

The chain is built from TRBV7-2 and TRBJ2-4, with 8 positions matching TRBD1. After removal of 5 bases from V and 7 bases from J, the junction contained 4 bases not matched to a gene. Per the germline V gene, CDR1 is SGHTA and CDR2 is FQGNSA. CDR3 length: 13 residues. The CDR3 region is CASSPRQGNIQYF. The CDR3 DNA follows: TGTGCCAGCAGCCCCCGACAGGGGAACATTCAGTACTTC.

This clone appeared a few times. The rearrangement joins TRBV2 to TRBJ2-1; TRBD2 matches at 11 bases. The germline gives CDR1 SNHLY, CDR2 FYNNEI. With 6 bases clipped from V and 5 bases from J, the junction kept 15 bases outside the gene matches. The CDR3 is 18 amino acids. The CDR3 protein is CASSAIVLAGVRDNEQFF. The CDR3 region has the DNA TGTGCCAGCAGCGCGATTGTACTAGCGGGAGTGAGGGACAATGAGCAGTTCTTC.

The chain links TRBV5-4 to TRBJ1-1, with D maybe TRBD1 (5 bases). With 0 bases removed from V and 12 bases from J, the gap between germline ends came to 21 bases. The CDR3 covers 15 residues. Germline assignment: CDR1 SGHNT and CDR2 YYREEE (reference sequence). In DNA form, the CDR3 reads TGTGCCAGCAGCTTGGCTGAGGTCGCAGGGTTAATTACTTTCTTT. This gives the protein CASSLAEVAGLITFF.

The chain uses TRBV5-6 and TRBJ2-7; TRBD2 might be the D (5 bases). V lost 0 bases, J lost 3 bases, and 7 bases lay in between. Germline-derived CDR1 and CDR2 are SGHDT and YYEEEE. The CDR3 has 13 amino acids. The CDR3: CASSLGRVYEQYV. As DNA, the CDR3 is TGTGCCAGCAGCTTGGGGCGGGTCTACGAGCAGTACGTC.

This clone was recorded only once. The V call is TRBV5-1, the J call TRBJ1-1; D possibly corresponds to TRBD1 (6 bases). Germline CDR1 SGHRS, CDR2 YFSETQ. This CDR3 comprises 16 residues. The V gene lost 3 bases and the J gene lost 2 bases, with 17 bases spanning the gap. CDR3 sequence (DNA): TGCGCCAGCAGCTCCGATCCAGCCGGGACAAACACTGAAGCTTTCTTT. It translates to CASSSDPAGTNTEAFF. Together with reference TRBV5-1 and TRBJ1-1, the CDR3 gives the full variable domain: KAGVTQTPRYLIKTRGQQVTLSCSPISGHRSVSWYQQTPGQGLQFLFEYFSETQRNKGNFPGRFSGRQFSNSRSEMNVSTLELGDSALYLCASSSDPAGTNTEAFFGQGTRLTVV.

The genes are TRBV4-2 and TRBJ2-3, with 8 nucleotides matching TRBD2. The germline CDR1 and CDR2 sequences are LGHNA and YNFKEQ. The CDR3 has 14 residues. The V and J ends lost 5 bases and 5 bases, in that order; junction bases with no gene match: 6. CDR3 sequence reads: CASSEAGVRDTQYF. The DNA of the CDR3 is TGTGCCAGCAGCGAAGCGGGAGTAAGAGATACGCAGTATTTT.

V gene TRBV28 combines with J gene TRBJ2-5; 7 bases fit TRBD2. Trimming at V came to 10 bases and at J to 3 bases, leaving 8 bases not matched to a gene. The CDR3 covers 13 residues. CDR1 is MDHEN and CDR2 is SYDVKM in the germline V gene. The chain's CDR3 is CATNVRGEETQYF. Here the CDR3 DNA reads TGTGCCACCAACGTTCGGGGGGAAGAGACCCAGTACTTC. Full variable domain (rest looked up from reference TRBV28 and TRBJ2-5): DVKVTQSSRYLVKRTGEKVFLECVQDMDHENMFWYRQDPGLGLRLIYFSYDVKMKEKGDIPEGYSVSREKKERFSLILESASTNQTSMYLCATNVRGEETQYFGPGTRLLVL.

The J gene is TRBJ2-7, the V gene TRBV25-1; 13 nucleotides align to TRBD2. After removal of 5 bases from V and 2 bases from J, the junction contained 9 bases not matched to a gene. Per germline, CDR1 MGHDK and CDR2 SYGVNS. CDR3 size: 17 residues. CDR3 coding DNA: TGTGCCAGCAGTCCTAACCTCGGGACTAGCGGGGCCTACGAGCAGTACTTC. It is translated as CASSPNLGTSGAYEQYF.

The J gene is TRBJ1-4, the V gene TRBV21-1; the table's D call, TRBD1, has no DNA check behind it. TRBV21-1 is a listed pseudogene. The CDR3 loop spans 17 amino acids. CDR3: CASSKALSTGVNEKLFF. In nucleotides, the CDR3 is TGTGCCAGCAGCAAAGCGCTTTCGACAGGGGTTAATGAAAAACTGTTTTTT.

V gene TRBV29-1 combines with J gene TRBJ1-2; TRBD1 matches 7 bases. The CDR3 contains 14 residues. Per the germline V gene, CDR1 is SQVTM and CDR2 is ANQGSEA. V trimming: 7 bases; J trimming: 1 base; junction bases outside the gene matches: 9. The CDR3 DNA reads TGCAGCGCCCCAAGGGACAGCATTAACTATGGCTACACCTTC. This codes for CSAPRDSINYGYTF.

The genes are TRBV7-9 and TRBJ2-1, with 12 nucleotides matching TRBD2. This CDR3 has 16 residues. Unmatched junction bases numbered 10, after V lost 5 bases and J lost 8 bases. Germline lookup yields CDR1 SEHNR and CDR2 FQNEAQ (reference sequence). The CDR3 region has the DNA TGTGCCAGCAGCCCCGACCGGACTAGCGGGAATCATGAGCAGTTCTTC. Translated, it gives CASSPDRTSGNHEQFF.

This clone was seen only a few times. The chain employs TRBV6-5 and TRBJ1-2; tentatively, D is TRBD1 (5 bases). Germline V gene sequence: CDR1 MNHEY, CDR2 SVGAGI. The V and J ends lost 0 bases and 3 bases respectively, with 14 bases between them. CDR3 size: 16 residues. The CDR3 spells CASSYSGGGGYYGYTF. DNA of the CDR3: TGTGCCAGCAGTTACTCCGGCGGGGGGGGATACTATGGCTACACCTTC.

A word on this clone: Different DNA sequences within this sample yield the same CDR3. CDR3 amino acids: CASSPRTGNTEAFF. The CDR3 DNA reads as TGTGCCAGCAGCCCCAGGACAGGAAACACTGAAGCTTTCTTT. The chain uses TRBV7-2 and TRBJ1-1; TRBD1 aligns across 7 bases. The ends lost 5 bases at V and 2 bases at J; junction bases unmatched: 5. The CDR3 is made up of 14 amino acids. Germline CDR1 and CDR2: SGHTA and FQGNSA.

The CDR3 is CATSDGGQGINQPQHF. CDR3 nucleotide sequence: TGTGCCACCAGTGACGGGGGACAGGGAATTAATCAGCCCCAGCATTTT. The chain uses TRBV24-1 and TRBJ1-5; TRBD1 matches 9 bases. J was trimmed by 4 bases and V by 4 bases; bases with no gene match: 7. In germline, CDR1 is KGHDR, CDR2 SFDVKD. The CDR3 runs 16 residues.

The rearrangement links TRBV28 to TRBJ2-1, with D maybe TRBD2 (6 bases). In germline, CDR1 is MDHEN, CDR2 SYDVKM. The CDR3 runs to 14 residues. The V end lost 5 bases, the J end lost 5 bases, and 13 bases lay between the germline ends. The CDR3 region is CASSLGTADNEQFF. CDR3 bases: TGTGCCAGCAGTCTAGGGACTGCTGACAATGAGCAGTTCTTC.

This clone was seen a single time. The chain links TRBV19 to TRBJ1-6; tentatively, D is TRBD1 (5 bases). V lost 3 bases and J lost 7, with 16 bases in between. The CDR3 runs 16 residues. Germline-derived CDR1 and CDR2 are LNHDA and SQIVND (reference sequence). The CDR3 loop reads CASSISDSRINSPLHF. CDR3 nucleotides: TGTGCCAGTAGTATCTCTGACAGTCGCATCAATTCACCCCTCCACTTT.

The rearrangement uses TRBV19 and TRBJ1-3; no clear D. CDR1 and CDR2 from the germline V gene are LNHDA and SQIVND (reference sequence). The CDR3 is 17 residues long. The germline V and J ends were trimmed by 5 bases and 0 bases, with 17 bases remaining between them. CDR3 loop: CASSPYSPSYSGNTIYF. The CDR3 nucleotides are TGTGCCAGTAGTCCCTACTCCCCCTCGTACTCTGGAAACACCATATATTTT.

This clone was detected only once. This chain joins TRBV5-5 and TRBJ2-3; weak D call: TRBD1 (5 bases). Germline assignment: CDR1 SGHKS and CDR2 YYEKEE (reference sequence). The ends were cut back, 0 bases at V and 1 base at J, with 12 bases in the middle. CDR3 length: 16 amino acids. Here the CDR3 reads CASSLGAGQGTDTQYF. Written as DNA, the CDR3 is TGTGCCAGCAGCTTGGGAGCCGGACAAGGCACAGATACGCAGTATTTT. Full variable domain (outside the CDR3, taken from reference TRBV5-5 and TRBJ2-3): DAGVTQSPTHLIKTRGQQVTLRCSPISGHKSVSWYQQVLGQGPQFIFQYYEKEERGRGNFPDRFSARQFPNYSSELNVNALLLGDSALYLCASSLGAGQGTDTQYFGPGTRLTVL.

This sequence joins TRBV19 and TRBJ2-2; 9 bases fit TRBD1. Germline CDR1 reads LNHDA; CDR2 reads SQIVND (reference sequence). The ends lost 5 bases at V and 4 bases at J; junction bases unmatched: 8. The CDR3 is 16 residues long. CDR3 in amino acids: CASSPTGGWGTGELFF. CDR3 nucleotides: TGTGCCAGTAGTCCTACAGGGGGCTGGGGCACCGGGGAGCTGTTTTTT.

V usage is TRBV6-5 and J usage is TRBJ1-1; perhaps TRBD1 as D (5 bases). V was clipped by 3 bases and J by 3 bases, with 14 bases between them. The CDR3 is 15 residues long. Per germline, CDR1 MNHEY and CDR2 SVGAGI. The CDR3 nucleotides are TGTGCCAGCAGTTATCCGGGACGCGGGGACACTGAAGCTTTCTTT. Its translation: CASSYPGRGDTEAFF.

The table lists this clone with a few counts. The chain links TRBV27 to TRBJ1-1; D possibly corresponds to TRBD1 (6 bases). This CDR3 contains 16 residues. Germline assignment: CDR1 MNHEY and CDR2 SMNVEV (reference sequence). Deletions cut 6 bases from V and 0 bases from J, with 17 bases between. The CDR3 DNA reads TGTGCCAGCAGCCCGGACAGTTACTATATGAACACTGAAGCTTTCTTT. Amino acid sequence: CASSPDSYYMNTEAFF.

This chain uses TRBV19 with TRBJ1-6; perhaps TRBD1 as D (6 bases). CDR3 length: 17 residues. Trimming removed 5 bases from V and 3 bases from J, with 17 bases in between. Looked up from germline, CDR1 is LNHDA and CDR2 is SQIVND (reference sequence). The CDR3 is CASSLTGKGHYNSPLHF. The DNA of the CDR3 is TGTGCCAGTAGTCTTACAGGGAAGGGTCACTATAATTCACCCCTCCACTTT.

J is TRBJ1-5 and V is TRBV6-5; 8 nucleotides match TRBD1. V shed 6 bases, J shed 7 bases, and the junction held 8 bases outside the gene matches. The CDR3 covers 14 residues. CDR1 and CDR2 (germline): MNHEY, SVGAGI. CDR3 nucleotides: TGTGCCAGCAGGAGCAGGGGGCAGGGGCAGCCCCAGCATTTT. Protein sequence: CASRSRGQGQPQHF.

The chain is built from TRBV5-1 and TRBJ1-2; D call uncertain. V was shortened by 0 bases and J by 12 bases, with 15 bases between the two germline ends. Germline loops: CDR1 SGHRS, CDR2 YFSETQ. CDR3 length: 13 residues. The CDR3 DNA is TGCGCCAGCAGCTTGGTCTCGGGAGAGGCTCACACCTTC. Translation gives CASSLVSGEAHTF.

This rearrangement joins TRBV18 to TRBJ1-2; D gene uncertain. Looked up from germline, CDR1 is KGHSH and CDR2 is LQKENI. The CDR3 is made up of 15 amino acids. Trimming took 2 bases from V and 4 from J, leaving 14 bases between them. In DNA, the CDR3 is TGTGCCAGCTCACCAGGAGCCGTTCCAATCTATGGCTACACCTTC. It encodes CASSPGAVPIYGYTF.

The chain employs TRBV7-2 and TRBJ2-1; 7 bases map to TRBD1. This CDR3 contains 18 residues. Unmatched junction bases numbered 14, after V lost 2 bases and J lost 4 bases. Germline V gene lookup returns CDR1 SGHTA and CDR2 FQGNSA. The CDR3 region has the DNA TGTGCCAGCAGCTTAATCTCGGGTCCAGGGGGAGAATACAATGAGCAGTTCTTC. This encodes CASSLISGPGGEYNEQFF.